A single sample is the source of the 3 T cell receptor beta chains below, sequenced in a study of shared clonotypes between healthy human individuals (dated by TCRdb to about 2020). Receptor amplification or capture employed the immunoSEQ multiplex PCR assay. TCRdb obtained this table from immuneACCESS and retained in-frame rearrangements with V and J assigned. These tables miss some clones; where compared with another copy, unresolved V genes account for less than half of the shortfall, and the remainder is unexplained. The sample yields over 2 million clones; 92% were counted once. The ten largest clones capture 0.37% of the sample. Sequenced input: naive CD4+ T cells from PBMCs. What the cell subset or site label conveys for this sample: CD45RA+ positively selected. Every receptor here comes from a man aged 18 to 29 in good health. Some clones in this sample may be carry-over from other donors' samples.

This clone has more than one count but fewer than ten. V gene TRBV28 combines with J gene TRBJ1-1, with TRBD1 matching over 7 bases. V was pared by 9 bases and J by 3 bases, with 4 bases of the junction left unmatched. The CDR3 extends over 12 amino acids. Germline V lookup: CDR1 MDHEN, CDR2 SYDVKM. DNA for the CDR3: TGTGCCAGTCTACAGGGGTACACTGAAGCTTTCTTT. It encodes CASLQGYTEAFF.

V usage is TRBV25-1 and J usage is TRBJ1-1; D call uncertain. Trimming pared 3 bases from V and 0 bases from J, leaving 5 bases between. This CDR3 has 13 amino acids. Germline V lookup: CDR1 MGHDK, CDR2 SYGVNS. In nucleotides, the CDR3 is TGTGCCAGCAGTGATTCGATGAACACTGAAGCTTTCTTT. Translating it yields CASSDSMNTEAFF.

As DNA, the CDR3 is TGCGCCAGCAGCCAGCGGTTTTCCGGGACCTTCTACAATGAGCAGTTCTTC. It translates to CASSQRFSGTFYNEQFF. V and J are TRBV4-1 and TRBJ2-1; the D call may be TRBD1 or TRBD2 (5 bases each). The V gene lost 3 bases and the J gene lost 3 bases, with 18 bases spanning the gap. The CDR3 runs 17 residues. Germline V CDR1 and CDR2: MGHRA, YSYEKL.